A few counts support the clone carrying this T cell receptor beta chain. Its cognate antigen is unknown. The sample belongs to a study of T-cell memory formation after mild COVID-19. Study-level background: Clustering of TCRs was largely donor specific.

In germline, CDR1 is SGHTA, CDR2 FQGNSA. The CDR3 consists of 14 residues. Trimming took 5 bases from V and 5 from J, leaving 15 bases between them. MiXCR, run by TCRdb on the 5' RACE reads, gives a single entry per CDR3 protein. The repertoire has hundreds of thousands of distinct CDR3 sequences, less than 25% of them found once; the top ten carry around 14%. General study results and limits: Day 15 to 85 contracting clones showed balanced CD4/CD8; later expanders leaned CD4+. Whether day 37 second-wave clones are SARS-CoV-2-specific was not confirmed.

The rearrangement uses TRBV7-2 and TRBJ2-5, with D unclear. Sequences were obtained from PBMCs or a T cell subset sorted from them (not recorded which). The sequence was collected from an adult woman who had mild COVID-19 (a few samples of this study predate the infection). Cell type and time point are not known. The CDR3 reads CASSLAGRRETQYF. Here the CDR3 DNA reads TGTGCCAGCAGCCTTGCTGGAAGGCGCGAGACCCAGTACTTC.